This T cell receptor (beta chain) was recovered during a study of T cells in Graves' hyperthyroidism and ophthalmopathy. Overall study results and limits: Progression to ophthalmopathy was predicted a median of approximately 6.4 months early.

This clonotype was recorded many times. Its antigen is unidentified. Source material for PBMCs was about 10 ml fresh peripheral blood. The CDR3 totals 16 residues. In germline, CDR1 is LNHNV, CDR2 YYDKDF (reference sequence). The V segment lost 0 bases and the J segment 0 bases; nucleotides outside the gene matches: 4. RNA transcripts provided the source from which TCR beta CDR3 regions were amplified. The study used the HTBI primer set for a first-round RT-PCR of the TCR CDR3. TCRdb reprocessed the multiplex PCR reads with MiXCR, giving one entry per CDR3 protein. Here the sample spans 500,000 to 650,000 distinct CDR3 sequences, approximately 14% being singletons.

The chain combines TRBV15 with TRBJ2-7; TRBD1 matches 8 bases. The source material was blood. This receptor was identified in a woman aged 45 to 65 with Graves' ophthalmopathy. The CDR3 DNA sequence: TGTGCCACCAGCAGAGATCGACAGGGGAGCTCCTACGAGCAGTACTTC. Protein product: CATSRDRQGSSYEQYF.